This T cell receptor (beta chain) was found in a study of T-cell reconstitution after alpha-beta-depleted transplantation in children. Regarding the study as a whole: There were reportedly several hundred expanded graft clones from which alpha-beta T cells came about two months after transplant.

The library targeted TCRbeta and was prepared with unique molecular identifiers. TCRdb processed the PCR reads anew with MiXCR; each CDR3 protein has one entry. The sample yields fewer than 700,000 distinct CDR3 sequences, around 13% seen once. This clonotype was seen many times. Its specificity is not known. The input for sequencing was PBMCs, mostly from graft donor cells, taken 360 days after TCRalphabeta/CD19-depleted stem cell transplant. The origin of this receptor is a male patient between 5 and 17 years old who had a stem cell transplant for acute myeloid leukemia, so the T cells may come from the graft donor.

CDR3 residues: CSVEATAGVQADTQYF. Written as DNA, the CDR3 is TGCAGCGTTGAGGCCACAGCCGGGGTTCAAGCAGATACGCAGTATTTT. This rearrangement joins TRBV29-1 to TRBJ2-3; weak D call: TRBD2 (5 bases). The CDR3 has 16 amino acids. V was cut by 3 bases and J by 4 bases, with 20 bases left in between. Germline CDR1 is SQVTM and CDR2 is ANQGSEA.